This entry describes one T cell receptor beta chain. It was with 60 Vbeta and 13 Jbeta primers that the PCR ran. TCRdb's table, derived via immunoSEQ multiplex PCR, lists solely in-frame clones and lacks some. The table has about 120,000 clones, 60% to 85% seen once; the top ten hold about 3%. The sample belongs to a study of cytomegalovirus exposure and HLA in healthy donors. J was trimmed by 1 base and V by 4 bases; bases with no gene match: 4. CDR3 length: 14 residues. Germline V gene sequence: CDR1 GTSNPN, CDR2 SVGIG (reference sequence). Material: PBMCs. This TCR was sampled from a woman aged 40 to 50 in good health and CMV-seropositive. The V call is TRBV30, the J call TRBJ2-3; 8 bases line up with TRBD2. CDR3 nucleotide sequence: TGTGCCTGGAACCCAGCGGGAGGCACAGATACGCAGTATTTT. Encoded protein: CAWNPAGGTDTQYF. Together with reference TRBV30 and TRBJ2-3, the CDR3 gives the full variable domain: SQTIHQWPATLVQPVGSPLSLECTVEGTSNPNLYWYRQAAGRGLQLLFYSVGIGQISSEVPQNLSASRPQDRQFILSSKKLLLSDSGFYLCAWNPAGGTDTQYFGPGTRLTVL.